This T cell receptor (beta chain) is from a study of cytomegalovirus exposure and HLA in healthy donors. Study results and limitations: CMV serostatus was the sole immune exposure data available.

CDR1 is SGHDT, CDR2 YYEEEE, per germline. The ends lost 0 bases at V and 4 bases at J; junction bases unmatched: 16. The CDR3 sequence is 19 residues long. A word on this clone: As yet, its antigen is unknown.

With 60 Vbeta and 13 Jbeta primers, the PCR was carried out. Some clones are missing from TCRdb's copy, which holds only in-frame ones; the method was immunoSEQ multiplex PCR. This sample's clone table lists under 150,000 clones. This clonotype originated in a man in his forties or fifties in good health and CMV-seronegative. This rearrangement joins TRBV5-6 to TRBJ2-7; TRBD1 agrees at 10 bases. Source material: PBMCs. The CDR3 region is CASSLASGVWRQGAYEQYF. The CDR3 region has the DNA TGTGCCAGCAGCTTGGCCTCCGGAGTTTGGCGACAGGGGGCTTACGAGCAGTACTTC.